This entry is about one T cell receptor (beta chain). This record belongs to a study of cytomegalovirus exposure and HLA in healthy donors. About the research overall: There were 88 million or so unique TCRs (from HLA-typed donors) in an early data release.

Trimming at V came to 2 bases and at J to 3 bases, leaving 3 bases not matched to a gene. Germline loops: CDR1 MNHEY, CDR2 SVGAGI. CDR3 length: 14 amino acids. 13 Jbeta primers and 60 Vbeta primers were used for the PCR. Using immunoSEQ multiplex PCR, the repertoire was profiled, and TCRdb retains in-frame clones only, with some absent. This table lists about 33,000 clones. This sequence was found in a man aged 40-49 years in good health and CMV-seronegative. The sequencing input was PBMCs. The chain recombines TRBV6-5 with TRBJ2-5, with 7 bases fitting TRBD1. The CDR3 nucleotides are TGTGCCAGCAGTTACGGTACAGGGGAAGAGACCCAGTACTTC. Translation: CASSYGTGEETQYF.